Given below is one T cell receptor (beta chain) in context. Its specific antigen is unknown. Base qualities are not recorded, but no much larger clone differs from it by a single base. In total, over 600 healthy bone marrow donors made up the cohort. All cohort members were sampled while nominally healthy, although unrecorded immune exposures were likely present. The donor was CMV seronegative and belonged to the group of around 350 seronegative cohort members. A peripheral blood sample was collected from each donor, and TCR beta sequencing was performed on peripheral blood mononuclear cells. The Qiagen DNeasy Blood Extraction Kit was used to extract genomic DNA from the blood cell samples. These data originate in a study of cytomegalovirus exposure and HLA in healthy donors (dated by TCRdb to 2016 to 2017). Regarding the research as a whole: An earlier analysis of around 600 of the donors reported approximately 270 Gb of sequence data and 117 million unique TCR beta sequences from some 180 million T cells. An early release covering around 630 HLA-typed donors comprised about 290 gigabases of sequencing data and 65 million to 100 million unique TCR sequences. Of the roughly 400 genotyped donors, 65% to 90% fell in the genetic ancestry cluster associated with self-reported Caucasian donors. The study aimed to test whether signatures of past pathogen exposure could be identified by cataloging public T cell receptors. The T cell repertoires of 700 or so subjects were profiled by immunosequencing and related to cytomegalovirus serostatus. A separate validation cohort of about 110 different subjects was used in addition to the 666-subject first cohort. High-throughput TCR immunosequencing, statistical association of individual TCRs with disease status, and machine learning were combined to predict cytomegalovirus infection status. To study patterns of TCR occurrence, a later analysis re-analyzed previously published TCR beta repertoires from 550 to 800 donors and added high-resolution HLA genotyping. Rather than drawing on any new phenotypic data, the later analysis identified candidate immune exposures from TCR beta sequences and the way those sequences occurred across donors. To decide whether each TCR beta V gene segment behaved as functional or pseudogenic, an earlier analysis of fewer than 750 of the donors relied on high-throughput TCR beta sequencing. Donor age, sex, ethnicity and CMV serostatus were collected together with the repertoire data. Genome-wide SNP genotypes for about 65% of the 666 donors were used in a later genetic analysis, which treated that subset as a discovery cohort. Every discovery cohort repertoire had been produced on one sequencing platform. Class I and class II HLA loci were covered by the typing at four-digit resolution. Typing coverage differed by locus: A, B, C, DRB1 and DQB1 were typed in roughly 620-640 donors, DQA1 in about 560, DPA1 in over 600, and DPB1 in just under 490. Because of strong linkage in the cohort, roughly five DR-DQ haplotypes were treated as single units for association and clustering. On average, about 240,000 unique TCR beta nucleotide sequences were sequenced per donor among several hundred genotyped donors of the cohort, with roughly 20% of those sequences being non-productive. Results the study describes overall, beyond this receptor: In a later analysis, 16,951 TCR beta sequences were associated with specific HLA alleles at a false discovery rate of 0.05. A cluster of highly shared sequence variants was judged likely to be a technical artifact of the sequencing pipeline. According to the authors, the approach could potentially be generalized to other disease states and immunological phenotypes. Immune exposure information for the cohort was limited to CMV serostatus. Linkage disequilibrium might explain the correlated functional status among segregating V segments, but an unknown experimental factor could not be ruled out. Because some donors lacked HLA typing at each locus, the association tests relied only on the typed subset. A further reported finding was that TCR beta sequences accurately predicted the HLA-A and HLA-B alleles for most subjects in the first cohort. In a later analysis, HLA-associated TCR beta chains were found to be more clonally expanded and to have lower generation probabilities than equally common non-associated chains. The study listed over 150 TCR beta chains as associated with cytomegalovirus. Some IMGT-functional V segments, including TRBV6-2 and TRBV6-3, could not be distinguished by the 87-base-pair reads and were therefore excluded. Cytomegalovirus status was reported to be diagnosed by the classifier with high specificity and sensitivity in both the original and validation cohorts. In vitro tests confirmed that three of the cytomegalovirus-associated TCR beta chains recognize cytomegalovirus antigens. According to a later analysis, parvovirus B19, influenza, CMV and Epstein-Barr virus appeared linked to several top co-occurrence clusters. In an earlier analysis of 450 to 750 of the donors, most TCR beta V segments appeared in productive rearrangements about 87% or about 30% of the time, broadly matching IMGT annotations. In a later genetic analysis, fewer N-insertions in productive TCRs were reported among donors in an Asian-associated ancestry cluster than the roughly 710-donor mean. This cohort had only TCR beta chains sequenced, and the lack of alpha or paired-chain data limited which features could be detected. In a later analysis, TCR association rates were found to vary across HLA loci, with the most associated TCRs seen for DRB1 alleles and the fewest for HLA-C alleles. Most CMV-associated TCR beta chains appeared to be HLA-restricted in a later analysis, and the HLA associations seemed to be driven largely by CMV exposure. Presence/absence analyses assumed roughly uniform sequencing depth across donors, an assumption that may not hold. Most TCR sequences were observed very rarely across donors, whereas some public TCRs were present in many individuals. Because counts were too low, roughly 17 rarely observed V segments, including chromosome 9 orphons, were left out of the earlier analysis of approximately 580 of the donors. When HLA alleles, especially DR and DQ, strongly co-occurred, attributing TCR associations to individual alleles was difficult. A later genetic analysis associated a missense DCLRE1C variant with V-gene and J-gene trimming of TCR beta chains, and an independent cohort replicated the association.

At the junction V is shortened by 7 bases and J by 4 bases, with 19 bases in between. The CDR3, cysteine through phenylalanine, is 15 amino acids long. Of all the DNA, just the CDR3 is kept, 45 bases in frame from base 1. The germline V gene provides CDR1 MNHEY and CDR2 SVGAGI. Libraries came from the immunoSEQ multiplex PCR assay. For the multiplex PCR, a mixture combining 60 forward primers for TCR Vbeta segments and 13 reverse primers for TCR Jbeta segments was used. Amplification of the CDR3 region of rearranged TCR beta genes was performed with a multiplex PCR assay on genomic DNA. On the Illumina HiSeq System, the amplified TCR beta libraries were sequenced as 87-base-pair reads. The source study handled its data this way. Across the 700 or so repertoires, a later analysis counted approximately 83 million unique TCR beta chains, 8.5 million to 12 million of which were shared by at least two donors. Raw reads were error-corrected and collapsed into unique sequences with a nearest-neighbor algorithm that merged closely related sequences to remove PCR and sequencing errors. To assign V, D and J gene segments, CDR3 sequences were aligned to IMGT reference sequences. For a sequence to be retained, a match of at least six nucleotides was required to both a V gene segment and a J gene segment. Rearrangements were called productive when the CDR3 lacked stop codons and stayed in frame with V and J; all others were non-productive. CDR3 was defined by IMGT convention, running from the second conserved V-encoded cysteine to the conserved J-encoded phenylalanine. Sequences without an unambiguous match to a single V gene segment were excluded from the earlier analysis of 587 of the donors. An earlier analysis of a few hundred of the donors called V segments functional above 56.7% productive rearrangements and segregating when the between-donor standard deviation exceeded 5%. A statistical classification framework was built to diagnose cytomegalovirus status from the catalog of TCR beta chain sequences. A later analysis assigned V and J genes by comparing TCR nucleotide sequences with IMGT/GENE-DB human TR gene sequences. A later analysis assigned CDR3 sequences and most-parsimonious VDJ recombination scenarios with the TCRdist pipeline. In a later analysis, each TCR beta chain was defined by its CDR3 amino acid sequence together with its V-gene family, and reads lacking a unique V-gene family were excluded. To address suspected cross-contamination and a sequencing artifact, a later analysis removed 450 to 700 highly shared, low-generation-probability nucleotide sequences. For each public chain, a later analysis derived a clonal expansion index from normalized ranks of inferred template counts within each repertoire. A later analysis computed generation probabilities with a VDJ recombination model fitted to out-of-frame rearrangements, and checked the results against IGoR. In a later analysis, hypergeometric tests were used to score TCR-TCR, TCR-HLA and TCR-CMV co-occurrence, with a repertoire-size bias correction applied to TCR pairs. A later analysis estimated false discovery rates by permuting HLA or CMV assignments 20 times. In a later analysis, co-occurring TCRs were grouped with DBSCAN, and TCRdist sequence similarity was added when clustering was performed within HLA-allele-positive subsets. For co-occurrence clustering, repertoires with fewer than 30,000 or more than 120,000 public chains were excluded, along with four or five repertoires with anomalous nucleotide sharing. In its TCRdb copy, this immuneACCESS table keeps in-frame sequences only and misses some clones. Where compared with another copy, unresolved V genes explain less than half of these, and the others have no known cause. V and J calls and clone size are those listed in that table; D and trimming were worked out from the DNA. The sample table contains about 190,000 clones; only one count was recorded for about 89% of them. The ten most abundant clones make up about 1.2% of the sample.

The TCR originated in a man between 25 and 39 years old in good health and CMV-seronegative. This chain is built from TRBV6-5 and TRBJ1-1; 6 matching bases give a weak D call of TRBD1. Sequencing was carried out using PBMCs. CDR3 region: CASTPGGQIGTEAFF. The nucleotide sequence reads as follows: TGTGCCAGCACCCCCGGGGGGCAGATAGGCACTGAAGCTTTCTTT.